This entry describes one TCR beta chain. This specimen comes from a study of regulatory T cells in long-lasting Graves disease. Stated time point: newly diagnosed GD, antithyroid drugs for less than 3 months. PBMC-extracted RNA yielded the TCR library. Library construction for TCR beta used iRepertoire HTBI primers and Arm-PCR of CDR3 regions. One entry per CDR3 protein, called by TCRdb with MiXCR from the multiplex PCR reads. This sample carries more than 450,000 distinct CDR3 sequences, approximately 12% of them seen once, and the ten largest clones take roughly 9.3%. CDR1 KGHDR and CDR2 SFDVKD come from the germline V gene. The CDR3 spans 15 residues. V lost 3 bases and J lost 2, with 12 bases in between. In addition, the sample was reused for a study of T cells in Graves' hyperthyroidism and ophthalmopathy. Per that study: The TCR CDR3 was amplified in a first-round RT-PCR using the HTBI primer set.

Sample: peripheral blood mononuclear cells (PBMCs), taken at new diagnosis, from a patient treated with antithyroid drugs. V gene TRBV24-1 combines with J gene TRBJ1-2, with a tentative D call TRBD1 (5 bases). The TCR sequence derives from a woman aged 25-40 years with Graves disease. The CDR3 nucleotides read TGTGCCACCAGTGATCGAAACCGGGACAACTATGGCTACACCTTC. It is translated as CATSDRNRDNYGYTF.